The present T cell receptor beta chain was sequenced within a study of cytomegalovirus exposure and HLA in healthy donors. V was pared by 5 bases and J by 14 bases, with 6 bases of the junction left unmatched. The CDR3 totals 11 residues. Per the germline V gene, CDR1 is MDHEN and CDR2 is SYDVKM. This PCR relied on a set of 60 Vbeta primers and 13 Jbeta primers. Clones were sequenced by immunoSEQ multiplex PCR, and TCRdb holds only the in-frame ones, with some missing. There are around 140,000 clones in the sample, with roughly 1.5% held by the top ten. The rearrangement joins TRBV28 to TRBJ2-1; 7 bases fit TRBD1. The sample taken for sequencing was PBMCs. The TCR sequence derives from a woman in her thirties or forties in good health and CMV-seronegative. The CDR3 DNA reads TGTGCCAGCAGTGAGGGGGCGACTGAGTTCTTC. It is translated as CASSEGATEFF.